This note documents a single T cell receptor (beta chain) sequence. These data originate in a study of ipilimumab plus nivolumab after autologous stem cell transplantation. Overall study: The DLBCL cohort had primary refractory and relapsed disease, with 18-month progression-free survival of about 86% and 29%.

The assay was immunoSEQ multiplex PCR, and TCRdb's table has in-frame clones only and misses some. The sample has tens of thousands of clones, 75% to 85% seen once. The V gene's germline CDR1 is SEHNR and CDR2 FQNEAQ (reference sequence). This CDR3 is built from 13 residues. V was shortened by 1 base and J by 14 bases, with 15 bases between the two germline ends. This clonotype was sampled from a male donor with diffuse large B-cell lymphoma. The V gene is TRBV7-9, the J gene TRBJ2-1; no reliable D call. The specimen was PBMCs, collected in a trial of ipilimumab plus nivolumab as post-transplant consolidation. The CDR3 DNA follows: TGTGCCAGCAGCTTAGGGGCCCTCGAGGTTGAGTTCTTC. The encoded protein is CASSLGALEVEFF.